This T cell receptor (beta chain) was captured in a study of B cell selection in AIRE deficiency. Sorted regulatory T cells were CD4-positive, CD25-high and CD127-low or negative. Generated by immunoSEQ multiplex PCR, the TCRdb table keeps only in-frame clones and is missing some. The data hold more than 12,000 clones, with 85% to 95% observed a single time. Germline V gene data show CDR1 as MDHEN and CDR2 as SYDVKM. The CDR3 has 15 amino acids. Source material: Tregs sorted from PBMCs. The chain recombines TRBV28 with TRBJ2-3; 7 nucleotides agree with TRBD1. This TCR was recovered from a human donor with AIRE deficiency. CDR3 loop: CATGDRQGVADTQYF. The CDR3 region has the DNA TGTGCTACTGGGGATCGGCAGGGGGTGGCAGATACGCAGTATTTT. Drawing the rest from reference TRBV28 and TRBJ2-3, the complete variable domain is DVKVTQSSRYLVKRTGEKVFLECVQDMDHENMFWYRQDPGLGLRLIYFSYDVKMKEKGDIPEGYSVSREKKERFSLILESASTNQTSMYLCATGDRQGVADTQYFGPGTRLTVL.